These 30 T cell receptor beta chains were sequenced from one sample in a study of identical twins. TCRdb analysed the 5' RACE reads with MiXCR anew, one entry per CDR3 protein. Of about 100,000 distinct CDR3 sequences listed, around 5.5% are singletons. Sequences were obtained from memory T cells sorted from blood. The receptor source for this set is a woman aged 50 to 60 in good health.

The J gene is TRBJ1-1, the V gene TRBV18; D is possibly TRBD1 (6 bases). From germline, CDR1 is KGHSH and CDR2 LQKENI. CDR3 size: 16 residues. V was clipped by 3 bases and J by 0 bases, with 14 bases between them. The CDR3 DNA follows: TGTGCCAGCTCACCCGCAGGACAGAACATGAACACTGAAGCTTTCTTT. Residues: CASSPAGQNMNTEAFF.

This clonotype was seen ten or more times. This rearrangement joins TRBV5-1 to TRBJ2-2; 7 bases fit TRBD1. The CDR3 length is 15 residues. The J segment lost 4 bases and the V segment lost 2 bases, leaving 5 bases of the junction unmatched. The V gene's germline CDR1 is SGHRS and CDR2 YFSETQ. CDR3 sequence: CASSFMTGRTGELFF. CDR3 bases: TGCGCCAGCAGCTTCATGACAGGGCGCACCGGGGAGCTGTTTTTT.

This clonotype has at least ten counts. The chain uses TRBV15 and TRBJ1-6; no clear D gene. This CDR3 comprises 15 residues. V was clipped by 0 bases and J by 9 bases, with 12 bases between them. The germline gives CDR1 LNHNV, CDR2 YYDKDF (reference sequence). The CDR3 spells CATSREHERGSPLHF. DNA of the CDR3: TGTGCCACCAGCAGAGAACACGAACGGGGTTCACCCCTCCACTTT.

This clonotype came up many times. The chain links TRBV6-5 to TRBJ2-7, with a possible D match to TRBD2 (5 bases). V was trimmed by 7 bases and J by 3 bases, leaving 10 bases between them. CDR3 length: 12 residues. CDR1 MNHEY and CDR2 SVGAGI come from the germline V gene. CDR3 sequence (DNA): TGTGCCAGCACTGGACTCGGCTACGAGCAGTACGTC. Its protein product is CASTGLGYEQYV.

The V gene is TRBV24-1, the J gene TRBJ2-7; TRBD2 matches 15 bases. V was clipped by 5 bases and J by 0 bases; unmatched bases: 13. CDR1 KGHDR and CDR2 SFDVKD come from the germline V gene. CDR3 length: 20 residues. CDR3 loop: CATSGHPGLAGGPHSYEQYV. The CDR3 region has the DNA TGTGCCACCAGTGGCCATCCGGGACTAGCGGGAGGACCCCACTCCTACGAGCAGTACGTC.

This clonotype was recorded at least ten times. The chain has TRBV7-8 and TRBJ1-2, with D possibly TRBD1 on 5 matching bases. Germline V gives CDR1 SGHVS, CDR2 FQNEAQ. V gave up 5 bases and J gave up 0 bases, with 13 bases separating them. The CDR3 is made up of 15 amino acids. The CDR3 DNA reads as TGTGCCAGCAGCCGGGGCCAGGGAGCTAACTATGGCTACACCTTC. Translated: CASSRGQGANYGYTF.

This clonotype has at least ten counts. This chain connects TRBV3-1 to TRBJ2-1; 12 bases map to TRBD2. Germline V gene data show CDR1 as LGHDT and CDR2 as YNNKEL (reference sequence). Losses at the gene ends were 3 bases for V and 9 bases for J; bases not matched to a gene: 9. This CDR3 is built from 16 residues. The CDR3 sequence is CASSHRLAGVEGEQFF. The CDR3 DNA reads TGTGCCAGCAGCCACCGACTAGCGGGAGTTGAGGGTGAGCAGTTCTTC.

This clonotype has at least ten counts. The V gene is TRBV5-1, the J gene TRBJ2-1, with TRBD2 identical over 8 bases. The junction had 12 bases not matched to a gene; V was cut back by 4 bases and J by 9 bases. The V gene's germline CDR1 is SGHRS and CDR2 YFSETQ. The CDR3 is made up of 15 amino acids. CDR3 sequence: CASSPRTSLILEQFF. The DNA for the CDR3 is TGCGCCAGCAGCCCACGGACTAGCCTCATCCTTGAGCAGTTCTTC. Complete variable domain (other parts from reference TRBV5-1 and TRBJ2-1): KAGVTQTPRYLIKTRGQQVTLSCSPISGHRSVSWYQQTPGQGLQFLFEYFSETQRNKGNFPGRFSGRQFSNSRSEMNVSTLELGDSALYLCASSPRTSLILEQFFGPGTRLTVL.

This clonotype was seen ten or more times. This chain uses TRBV29-1 with TRBJ1-2; perhaps TRBD1 as D (6 bases). Trimming took off 8 bases at V and 8 bases at J, with 15 bases between the two ends. The CDR3 extends over 11 amino acids. Germline CDR1 reads SQVTM; CDR2 reads ANQGSEA. The CDR3 loop reads CSSLTGLGYTF. For the CDR3, the DNA is TGCAGCTCATTAACAGGGCTGGGCTACACCTTC.

This rearrangement joins TRBV3-1 to TRBJ2-1; possibly TRBD1 or TRBD2 for D (5 bases each). CDR3 length: 15 amino acids. The V end lost 0 bases, the J end lost 10 bases, and 16 bases lay between the germline ends. Germline CDR1 is LGHDT and CDR2 is YNNKEL (reference sequence). This CDR3 is CASSQDFDPGREQFF. The CDR3 DNA is TGTGCCAGCAGCCAAGATTTTGACCCGGGACGGGAGCAGTTCTTC.

This clonotype was detected ten times or more. This chain links TRBV5-1 with TRBJ1-1; D is uncertain. CDR1 and CDR2 (germline): SGHRS, YFSETQ. V lost 0 bases and J 5 bases, leaving 5 bases between the germline ends. There are 12 residues in the CDR3. CDR3 loop: CASSLVPTEAFF. For the CDR3, the DNA is TGCGCCAGCAGCTTGGTTCCAACTGAAGCTTTCTTT. Full variable domain (outside the CDR3, taken from reference TRBV5-1 and TRBJ1-1): KAGVTQTPRYLIKTRGQQVTLSCSPISGHRSVSWYQQTPGQGLQFLFEYFSETQRNKGNFPGRFSGRQFSNSRSEMNVSTLELGDSALYLCASSLVPTEAFFGQGTRLTVV.

This clonotype showed up many times. V gene TRBV9 combines with J gene TRBJ2-1; 7 bases agree with TRBD1. With V trimmed by 5 bases and J by 3 bases, 8 bases remained unmatched. From germline, CDR1 is SGDLS and CDR2 YYNGEE. This CDR3 has 15 residues. CDR3 coding DNA: TGTGCCAGCAGTACCTCGGGACAGTTCTACAATGAGCAGTTCTTC. Translating it yields CASSTSGQFYNEQFF. The variable domain in full, with the rest retrieved from reference TRBV9 and TRBJ2-1, is DSGVTQTPKHLITATGQRVTLRCSPRSGDLSVYWYQQSLDQGLQFLIQYYNGEERAKGNILERFSAQQFPDLHSELNLSSLELGDSALYFCASSTSGQFYNEQFFGPGTRLTVL.

This clonotype was recorded at least ten times. The rearrangement uses TRBV11-3 and TRBJ1-1; D might be TRBD1 (6 bases). Germline V lookup: CDR1 SGHNT, CDR2 YENEEA. Deletions cut 5 bases from V and 5 bases from J, with 18 bases between. There are 15 residues in the CDR3. CDR3 protein: CASSPGTYVRTEAFF. The CDR3 DNA reads TGTGCCAGCAGCCCAGGGACATACGTTAGGACTGAAGCTTTCTTT.

This clonotype was seen a handful of times. Since a much larger clone is just one base distant, this may be a read error. Since the CDR3 does not end with the conserved phenylalanine or tryptophan, this likely comes from a read error. The genes are TRBV3-1 and TRBJ1-3, with D uncertain. The germline V gene encodes CDR1 LGHDT and CDR2 YNNKEL (reference sequence). The CDR3 has 13 amino acids. The germline V and J ends were trimmed by 4 bases and 1 base, with 5 bases remaining between them. The CDR3 DNA reads TGTGCCAGCAGCCGAACTTCTGGAAACACCATATATCTT. It specifies CASSRTSGNTIYL.

This clonotype was counted at least ten times. The V gene is TRBV19, the J gene TRBJ2-3; D gene uncertain. This CDR3 comprises 11 residues. Germline V gives CDR1 LNHDA, CDR2 SQIVND (reference sequence). V was shortened by 3 bases and J by 8 bases, with 6 bases between the two germline ends. The CDR3 DNA follows: TGTGCCAGTAGTATGTTTGGTACGCAGTATTTT. Amino acids: CASSMFGTQYF.

Ten or more counts support this clonotype. The genes are TRBV12-3 or TRBV12-4 and TRBJ1-1, with D possibly TRBD1 on 5 matching bases. CDR3 length equals 13 residues. With 6 bases removed from V and 6 bases from J, the gap between germline ends came to 14 bases. As DNA, the CDR3 is TGTGCCAGCAGGGAAGGGACGGGGGCTGAAGCTTTCTTT. Residues: CASREGTGAEAFF.

This clonotype was seen repeatedly, ten times or more. The V call is TRBV5-1, the J call TRBJ2-2; perhaps TRBD2 as D (6 bases). Trimming removed 0 bases from V and 9 bases from J, with 18 bases in between. CDR3 length: 16 amino acids. Looked up from germline, CDR1 is SGHRS and CDR2 is YFSETQ. CDR3 sequence reads: CASSLALDYRMRELFF. CDR3 in DNA: TGCGCCAGCAGCTTGGCCCTGGACTACCGAATGCGGGAGCTGTTTTTT.

V gene TRBV11-2 combines with J gene TRBJ1-1, with D hard to call. CDR1 and CDR2 from the germline V gene are SGHAT and FQNNGV. With 0 bases removed from V and 5 bases from J, the gap between germline ends came to 16 bases. The CDR3 has 16 residues. DNA for the CDR3: TGTGCCAGCAGCTTAGAGGTCTTTGGGCGGCGGACTGAAGCTTTCTTT. Its protein is CASSLEVFGRRTEAFF.

CDR3 sequence: CATSRDGKVTGELFF. The CDR3 region has the DNA TGTGCCACCAGCAGAGATGGAAAAGTCACCGGGGAGCTGTTTTTT. This rearrangement joins TRBV15 to TRBJ2-2; no clear D. This CDR3 spans 15 amino acids. Germline values: CDR1 LNHNV, CDR2 YYDKDF (reference sequence). Trimming pared 0 bases from V and 4 bases from J, leaving 9 bases between.

In this sample, this clonotype turned up many times. The gene calls are TRBV24-1 and TRBJ1-1; tentative D call: TRBD1 (5 bases). V lost 5 bases and J 1 base, leaving 10 bases between the germline ends. Germline V CDR1 and CDR2: KGHDR, SFDVKD. The CDR3 loop spans 14 amino acids. The CDR3 coding sequence is TGTGCCACCAGTGGGGAGGGGCCGAACACTGAAGCTTTCTTT. Protein product: CATSGEGPNTEAFF.

V usage is TRBV4-1 and J usage is TRBJ2-1, with 7 nucleotides matching TRBD2. This CDR3 is 17 amino acids long. From germline, CDR1 is MGHRA and CDR2 YSYEKL. V shed 2 bases and J 0 bases; nucleotides not matched to a gene: 7. The CDR3 loop reads CASSQTSAQSSYNEQFF. CDR3 DNA: TGCGCCAGCAGCCAAACTAGCGCCCAGAGCTCCTACAATGAGCAGTTCTTC.

The gene calls are TRBV9 and TRBJ2-3; D may be TRBD2 (6 bases). The CDR3 contains 13 residues. With 5 bases removed from V and 2 bases from J, the gap between germline ends came to 9 bases. CDR1 is SGDLS, CDR2 YYNGEE, per germline. The CDR3 DNA reads TGTGCCAGCAGGGCTAGCGTCACAGATACGCAGTATTTT. Its protein is CASRASVTDTQYF.

This chain links TRBV5-1 with TRBJ2-1; D gene unclear. CDR1 SGHRS and CDR2 YFSETQ come from the germline V gene. The CDR3 length is 15 residues. V was trimmed by 2 bases and J by 2 bases, leaving 11 bases between them. This chain's CDR3 is CASSLTGFTYNEQFF. The DNA for the CDR3 is TGCGCCAGCAGCTTAACCGGATTCACCTACAATGAGCAGTTCTTC.

This clonotype showed up just a few times. This chain links TRBV6-6 with TRBJ1-2; tentative D call: TRBD1 (5 bases). Trimming removed 5 bases from V and 4 bases from J, with 11 bases in between. This CDR3 contains 13 residues. Germline V gives CDR1 MNHNY, CDR2 SVGAGI (reference sequence). The CDR3 protein is CASSPGHLYGYTF. CDR3 in DNA: TGTGCCAGCAGTCCCGGACACCTCTATGGCTACACCTTC.

This clonotype was seen many times. The chain joins TRBV12-3 or TRBV12-4 to TRBJ2-7; unclear D gene. CDR3 size: 9 residues. V was clipped by 3 bases and J by 11 bases, with 5 bases between them. CDR3 residues: CASSFRKYV. CDR3 nucleotide sequence: TGTGCCAGCAGTTTTAGGAAGTACGTC.

Many counts were recorded for this clonotype. The rearrangement uses TRBV5-1 and TRBJ2-1, with unresolved D. This CDR3 is 14 amino acids long. V was shortened by 0 bases and J by 10 bases, with 14 bases between the two germline ends. From germline, CDR1 is SGHRS and CDR2 YFSETQ. CDR3 DNA: TGCGCCAGCAGCTTGGATGCCCGGTCGGTGGAGCAGTTCTTC. This codes for CASSLDARSVEQFF.

This clonotype turned up a few times. CDR3 coding DNA: TGTGCCAGCAGAAGGGACAATAACTATGGCTACACCTTC. It yields the protein CASRRDNNYGYTF. The chain couples TRBV7-2 to TRBJ1-2, with D perhaps TRBD1 (6 bases). Trimming pared 6 bases from V and 1 base from J, leaving 9 bases between. This CDR3 has 13 amino acids. Looked up from germline, CDR1 is SGHTA and CDR2 is FQGNSA.

This clonotype has at least ten counts. The genes are TRBV12-3 or TRBV12-4 and TRBJ2-1; 9 bases line up with TRBD2. V dropped 6 bases and J dropped 9; count of bases not matched to a gene: 12. There are 15 residues in the CDR3. The DNA for the CDR3 is TGTGCCAGCAGACCTCCGGGACTAGCCCTCGGTGAGCAGTTCTTC. It codes for CASRPPGLALGEQFF.

This clonotype was counted many times. The chain carries TRBV7-2 and TRBJ1-6; D call uncertain. CDR3 size: 18 residues. The V end lost 0 bases, the J end lost 0 bases, and 12 bases lay between the germline ends. Germline V gene data show CDR1 as SGHTA and CDR2 as FQGNSA. CDR3 region: CASSLATVRSSYNSPLHF. CDR3 nucleotides: TGTGCCAGCAGCTTAGCGACGGTGAGGAGCTCCTATAATTCACCCCTCCACTTT.

This clonotype has at least ten counts. This chain uses TRBV29-1 with TRBJ2-5; D possibly corresponds to TRBD2 (6 bases). Germline CDR1 and CDR2: SQVTM and ANQGSEA. This CDR3 comprises 13 residues. Trimming shortened V by 7 bases and J by 1 base, and 13 bases separated the two germline ends. The CDR3 is CSGHGTSQETQYF. Here the CDR3 DNA reads TGCAGCGGTCACGGGACTTCCCAAGAGACCCAGTACTTC.